This passage covers 14 T cell receptor beta chains from one sample sequenced in a study of B cell selection in AIRE deficiency. Sorting defined conventional CD4 T cells as CD4+CD127+. The data were produced by immunoSEQ multiplex PCR, yet TCRdb's version contains in-frame clones alone and is incomplete. The table has about 27,000 clones, nearly 97% seen once; the top ten hold about 0.25%. Material for sequencing was CD4+CD127+ conventional T cells sorted from PBMCs. All receptors come from a human donor in good health.

CDR3 amino acids: CASSQQGDTQYF. The DNA of the CDR3 is TGTGCCAGCAGTCAACAGGGAGATACGCAGTATTTT. The rearrangement uses TRBV6-5 and TRBJ2-3; tentatively, D is TRBD1 (6 bases). Germline CDR1 MNHEY, CDR2 SVGAGI. The V gene lost 5 bases and the J gene lost 5 bases, with 8 bases spanning the gap. This CDR3 region has 12 residues.

Details on this clone: Germline is not matched at one junction end, which may reflect a read error. The gene calls are TRBV30 and TRBJ1-1; D not resolved. Germline V gene sequence: CDR1 GTSNPN, CDR2 SVGIG (reference sequence). CDR3 size: 12 residues. CDR3 nucleotides: TGTGCCTGGACTGAGATCCGGGGTGAGGAGATCTTT. Its protein product is CAWTEIRGEEIF.

V usage is TRBV2 and J usage is TRBJ2-5; 9 nucleotides agree with TRBD2. The CDR3 is 16 residues long. Germline V gene sequence: CDR1 SNHLY, CDR2 FYNNEI. V was pared by 0 bases and J by 5 bases, with 7 bases of the junction left unmatched. In DNA, the CDR3 is TGTGCCAGCAGTGAAGCTTGGCGGGGGGGCCAGGAGACCCAGTACTTC. Translated: CASSEAWRGGQETQYF.

The V call is TRBV7-2, the J call TRBJ2-7; D gene ambiguous. The ends were cut back, 1 base at V and 3 bases at J, with 10 bases in the middle. This CDR3 has 14 amino acids. CDR1 and CDR2 (germline): SGHTA, FQGNSA. As DNA, the CDR3 is TGTGCCAGCAGCTTAGGGGGTTATCGCTACGAGCAGTACTTC. This sequence encodes CASSLGGYRYEQYF.

V gene TRBV19 combines with J gene TRBJ1-5, with D uncertain. CDR3 length equals 13 residues. CDR1 is LNHDA and CDR2 is SQIVND in the germline V gene (reference sequence). Trimming shortened V by 4 bases and J by 7 bases, and 11 bases separated the two germline ends. The CDR3 spells CASSTGTWQPQHF. The CDR3 DNA follows: TGTGCCAGTAGTACCGGAACATGGCAGCCCCAGCATTTT.

There are a few counts of this clone. This chain joins TRBV10-3 and TRBJ1-5; 7 bases are a match to TRBD1. The CDR3 runs to 14 residues. Germline V gene sequence: CDR1 ENHRY, CDR2 SYGVKD. The V segment lost 2 bases and the J segment 2 bases; nucleotides outside the gene matches: 0. DNA of the CDR3: TGTGCCATCAGTGAGGGACAGGGCAATCAGCCCCAGCATTTT. It encodes CAISEGQGNQPQHF.

This clone was detected only once. The chain carries TRBV7-9 and TRBJ1-1; D possibly corresponds to TRBD1 (6 bases). V lost 4 bases and J lost 6, with 15 bases in between. The CDR3 runs 14 residues. Germline values: CDR1 SEHNR, CDR2 FQNEAQ (reference sequence). This CDR3 reads CASSSQPGDAEAFF. The CDR3 DNA reads as TGTGCCAGCAGCTCCCAACCAGGGGACGCTGAAGCTTTCTTT. Filled out from reference TRBV7-9 and TRBJ1-1, the complete variable domain reads DTGVSQNPRHKITKRGQNVTFRCDPISEHNRLYWYRQTLGQGPEFLTYFQNEAQLEKSRLLSDRFSAERPKGSFSTLEIQRTEQGDSAMYLCASSSQPGDAEAFFGQGTRLTVV.

This clone was picked up one time. The gene calls are TRBV18 and TRBJ2-6; 9 bases map to TRBD1. The CDR3 is 18 residues long. V dropped 2 bases and J dropped 4; count of bases not matched to a gene: 9. CDR1 is KGHSH and CDR2 is LQKENI in the germline V gene. The CDR3 coding sequence is TGTGCCAGCTCACCAGGGGGACAGGGAATCTCCGGGGCCAACGTCCTGACTTTC. It is translated as CASSPGGQGISGANVLTF.

The CDR3 spells CASSPRQRRNEKLFF. The CDR3 DNA reads as TGTGCCAGCAGCCCGCGACAGCGGCGGAATGAAAAACTGTTTTTT. The V call is TRBV7-9, the J call TRBJ1-4; D might be TRBD1 (5 bases). With 5 bases removed from V and 5 bases from J, the gap between germline ends came to 15 bases. This CDR3 has 15 residues. From germline, CDR1 is SEHNR and CDR2 FQNEAQ (reference sequence). Variable domain in full (rest from reference TRBV7-9 and TRBJ1-4): DTGVSQNPRHKITKRGQNVTFRCDPISEHNRLYWYRQTLGQGPEFLTYFQNEAQLEKSRLLSDRFSAERPKGSFSTLEIQRTEQGDSAMYLCASSPRQRRNEKLFFGSGTQLSVL.

The sample holds a few counts of this clone. The V call is TRBV10-3, the J call TRBJ2-1; D might be TRBD2 (5 bases). Per the germline V gene, CDR1 is ENHRY and CDR2 is SYGVKD. The germline V and J ends were trimmed by 8 bases and 1 base, with 12 bases remaining between them. The CDR3 has 14 amino acids. The CDR3 reads CAIGASQSYNEQFF. CDR3 DNA: TGTGCCATCGGCGCTAGCCAATCCTACAATGAGCAGTTCTTC.

This chain links TRBV19 with TRBJ2-3, with D maybe TRBD1 (5 bases). The germline V and J ends were trimmed by 5 bases and 1 base, with 10 bases remaining between them. Germline V lookup: CDR1 LNHDA, CDR2 SQIVND (reference sequence). CDR3 length: 14 residues. DNA for the CDR3: TGTGCCAGTAGTCAAATACAGGGCACAGATACGCAGTATTTT. This encodes CASSQIQGTDTQYF.

This chain joins TRBV6-1 and TRBJ1-5, with D uncertain. The CDR3 has 17 amino acids. Germline CDR1 reads MNHNS; CDR2 reads SASEGT. Trimming shortened V by 4 bases and J by 1 base, and 17 bases separated the two germline ends. CDR3 bases: TGTGCCAGCAGTGGGAGTGGGGTGGGTTGGAGCAATCAGCCCCAGCATTTT. Translation: CASSGSGVGWSNQPQHF.

The CDR3 sequence is CASLLVSSTDTQYF. The CDR3 DNA sequence: TGTGCCAGCTTATTAGTTTCTAGCACAGATACGCAGTATTTT. The chain joins TRBV7-2 to TRBJ2-3; the D is unclear. Trimming took off 8 bases at V and 0 bases at J, with 12 bases between the two ends. Germline CDR1 reads SGHTA; CDR2 reads FQGNSA. The CDR3 has 14 residues.

The chain is built from TRBV6-5 and TRBJ1-1, with 9 bases aligning to TRBD1. The V gene's germline CDR1 is MNHEY and CDR2 SVGAGI. The CDR3 has 16 amino acids. Germline trimming cut 2 bases from V and 1 base from J; bases unmatched to any gene: 5. CDR3 residues: CASSYGLDRGNTEAFF. CDR3 DNA sequence: TGTGCCAGCAGTTACGGCTTGGACAGGGGGAACACTGAAGCTTTCTTT.